The next 6 T cell receptor beta chains were all read from a single sample in a study of cytomegalovirus exposure and HLA in healthy donors. Vbeta (60) and Jbeta (13) primers were used in the PCR. Assay: immunoSEQ multiplex PCR; the TCRdb copy retains only in-frame clones and omits some. The table shows 120,000 or so clones, with 74% occurring only once. Sequenced input: PBMCs. The origin of the receptors is a middle-aged man in good health and CMV-seropositive.

The J gene is TRBJ2-7, the V gene TRBV7-9; the D gene is possibly TRBD1 (5 bases). Germline V lookup: CDR1 SEHNR, CDR2 FQNEAQ (reference sequence). Trimming shortened V by 6 bases and J by 5 bases, and 14 bases separated the two germline ends. The CDR3 runs 13 residues. The CDR3 coding sequence is TGTGCCAGCAGTCCTCAGTGGGGCAACGAGCAGTACTTC. Encoded protein: CASSPQWGNEQYF.

This clone was counted only a few times. V gene TRBV9 combines with J gene TRBJ2-7; 7 bases agree with TRBD1. The CDR3 length is 15 residues. V was clipped by 4 bases and J by 2 bases; unmatched bases: 9. Germline V gives CDR1 SGDLS, CDR2 YYNGEE. CDR3 sequence reads: CASSPPGQRTYEQYF. For the CDR3, the DNA is TGTGCCAGCAGCCCACCGGGACAGAGGACCTACGAGCAGTACTTC.

This clone has only a few counts. The rearrangement joins TRBV11-2 to TRBJ2-1; TRBD2 matches at 9 bases. CDR1 and CDR2 (germline): SGHAT, FQNNGV. V trimming: 3 bases; J trimming: 6 bases; junction bases outside the gene matches: 9. The CDR3 runs 16 residues. The CDR3 protein is CASSFWEGLAINEQFF. The CDR3 DNA reads as TGTGCCAGCAGCTTTTGGGAGGGACTAGCAATCAATGAGCAGTTCTTC. Full variable domain (missing parts from reference TRBV11-2 and TRBJ2-1): EAGVAQSPRYKIIEKRQSVAFWCNPISGHATLYWYQQILGQGPKLLIQFQNNGVVDDSQLPKDRFSAERLKGVDSTLKIQPAKLEDSAVYLCASSFWEGLAINEQFFGPGTRLTVL.

This clone was detected a few times. Different DNA sequences within this sample yield the same CDR3. V and J are TRBV5-1 and TRBJ2-1, with 7 bases matching TRBD2. CDR1 is SGHRS, CDR2 YFSETQ, per germline. There are 17 residues in the CDR3. V was pared by 4 bases and J by 0 bases, with 10 bases of the junction left unmatched. The CDR3 DNA reads TGCGCCAGCAGCCCGGAGGCTAGCGGCAGCTCCTACAATGAGCAGTTCTTC. Amino acid sequence: CASSPEASGSSYNEQFF.

V and J are TRBV7-2 and TRBJ2-7; TRBD2 agrees at 12 bases. The CDR3 is made up of 16 amino acids. Germline V gene sequence: CDR1 SGHTA, CDR2 FQGNSA. Germline trimming cut 1 base from V and 3 bases from J; bases unmatched to any gene: 4. CDR3 in amino acids: CASSLGASGGDYEQYF. In DNA form, the CDR3 reads TGTGCCAGCAGCTTAGGGGCTAGCGGGGGGGACTACGAGCAGTACTTC.

The V gene is TRBV6-5, the J gene TRBJ1-2, with D maybe TRBD1 (5 bases). The V gene lost 0 bases and the J gene lost 8 bases, with 10 bases spanning the gap. CDR1 and CDR2 from the germline V gene are MNHEY and SVGAGI. This CDR3 comprises 13 residues. The CDR3 DNA follows: TGTGCCAGCAGTTACTCTGGGGGAGGGGGCTACACCTTC. As protein: CASSYSGGGGYTF.